This note documents a single TCR beta chain sequence. Its cognate antigen is unknown. This entry is derived from a study of blood T cells in healthy people across ages. The CDR3 has 14 amino acids. The germline V and J ends were trimmed by 3 bases and 5 bases, with 14 bases remaining between them. The germline CDR1 and CDR2 sequences are DFQATT and SNEGSKA (reference sequence). Whole-study findings and limits: A strong correlation between TCR beta diversity and naive T cell percentage was seen.

Then a second PCR, running roughly 7 to 11 cycles, was carried out with a sample-barcoded 5' primer and a J-beta primer mix. TCRdb recomputed calls from the 5' RACE reads with MiXCR, one row per CDR3 protein. The sample shows approximately 810,000 distinct CDR3 sequences, around 26% of them seen only once. Sequencing used blood. This TCR derives from a woman at least 80 years old in good health. The genes are TRBV20-1 and TRBJ1-5; D perhaps matches TRBD1 (5 bases). The CDR3 region has the DNA TGCAGTGCTAGTCCTAGAAGGGGTTATCAGCCCCAGCATTTT. It translates to CSASPRRGYQPQHF.